This T cell receptor (beta chain) was identified during a study of CD8+CD57+ T cells in acquired aplastic anemia. Germline CDR1 and CDR2: DFQATT and SNEGSKA (reference sequence). Trimming stripped 4 bases from V and 3 bases from J, with 8 bases between. The CDR3 sequence is 12 residues long. The study profiled TCR beta VDJ and CDR3 using genomic DNA as template. TCRdb passed the reads through MiXCR, listing each CDR3 protein once. Of roughly 200,000 distinct CDR3 sequences in the sample, 60% to 65% are singletons; the top ten hold about 29%. The sequenced sample consisted of sorted CD4+, CD8+, or CD8+CD57+ T cells (not recorded which) from PBMCs. This sequence was found in a human donor in good health. The chain links TRBV20-1 to TRBJ2-3; D is undetermined. The CDR3 DNA sequence: TGCAGTGCTAACCGGGCAACAGATACGCAGTATTTT. It specifies CSANRATDTQYF.